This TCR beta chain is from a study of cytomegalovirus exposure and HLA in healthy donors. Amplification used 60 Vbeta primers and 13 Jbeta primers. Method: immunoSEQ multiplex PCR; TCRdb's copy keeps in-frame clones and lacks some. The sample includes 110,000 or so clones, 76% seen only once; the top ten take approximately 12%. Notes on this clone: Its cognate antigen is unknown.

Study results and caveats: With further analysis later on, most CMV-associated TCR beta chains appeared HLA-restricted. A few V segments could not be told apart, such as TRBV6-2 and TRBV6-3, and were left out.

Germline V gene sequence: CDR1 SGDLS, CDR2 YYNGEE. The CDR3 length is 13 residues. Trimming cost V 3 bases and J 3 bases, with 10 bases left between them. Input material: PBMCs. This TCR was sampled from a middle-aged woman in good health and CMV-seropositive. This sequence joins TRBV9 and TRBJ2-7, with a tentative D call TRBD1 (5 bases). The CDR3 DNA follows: TGTGCCAGCAGCGCCTTCCAGGGCTACGAGCAGTACTTC. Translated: CASSAFQGYEQYF.